This T cell receptor beta chain was captured by sequencing in a study of blood T cell repertoires in COVID-19. Original processing methods: For nucleated cells, counts were estimated from reference gene primer amplification. TCRdb keeps only in-frame clones here, not all; method: immunoSEQ multiplex PCR. That table supplies the V and J calls and clone size; D and trimming were determined from the DNA. The sample holds under 350,000 clones, roughly 85% seen once. Trimming left V 6 bases short and J 8 bases short, with 20 bases between. Germline CDR1 reads MNHEY; CDR2 reads SVGAGI. This CDR3 has 15 amino acids.

This receptor was obtained from a woman aged 70-85 years with acute or convalescent COVID-19. Sequenced: peripheral blood. The chain links TRBV6-5 to TRBJ1-5; weak D call: TRBD1 (5 bases). In nucleotides, the CDR3 is TGTGCCAGCAGATTGTTAAGACAGCTATCAGAGCCCCAGCATTTT. Translation gives CASRLLRQLSEPQHF.